The present T cell receptor beta chain was sequenced within a study of cytomegalovirus exposure and HLA in healthy donors. As regards this clone: Antigen: not known.

Clones were sequenced by immunoSEQ multiplex PCR, and TCRdb holds only the in-frame ones, with some missing. The data show 150,000 to 200,000 clones, 91% seen once. The ends lost 5 bases at V and 2 bases at J; junction bases unmatched: 8. Germline assignment: CDR1 SNHLY and CDR2 FYNNEI. The CDR3 has 15 residues. Study-wide points: Cytomegalovirus status, reportedly, was diagnosed with high specificity and sensitivity by the classifier.

The specimen sequenced was PBMCs. J is TRBJ2-7 and V is TRBV2; 8 nucleotides align to TRBD1. The receptor comes from a woman aged 18-29 years in good health and CMV-seropositive. Here the CDR3 reads CASSHGQGPPYEQYF. In DNA form, the CDR3 reads TGTGCCAGCAGTCACGGACAGGGCCCACCCTACGAGCAGTACTTC.